Following are 5 T cell receptor beta chains from one sample sequenced in a study of monozygotic twins with cystic fibrosis. Libraries were prepared by immunoSEQ multiplex PCR; TCRdb keeps only in-frame clonotypes and omits some of them. The sample holds about 17,000 clones, approximately 96% seen once. The sample consisted of blood. These receptors were taken from a girl aged 2 to 10 with cystic fibrosis.

The gene calls are TRBV6-5 and TRBJ2-2, with D perhaps TRBD1 (6 bases). V lost 6 bases and J lost 4, with 15 bases in between. The CDR3 contains 15 residues. Germline values: CDR1 MNHEY, CDR2 SVGAGI. CDR3 amino acids: CASRKQGWGTGELFF. Written as DNA, the CDR3 is TGTGCCAGCAGAAAGCAGGGGTGGGGCACCGGGGAGCTGTTTTTT.

The chain is built from TRBV6-5 and TRBJ2-7; tentative D call: TRBD1 (5 bases). Germline values: CDR1 MNHEY, CDR2 SVGAGI. V lost 2 bases to trimming and J lost 2 bases, with 10 bases between them. The CDR3 is 14 amino acids. This CDR3 is CASSYGTGTYEQYF. In DNA form, the CDR3 reads TGTGCCAGCAGTTACGGTACAGGCACCTACGAGCAGTACTTC.

This chain links TRBV6-4 with TRBJ2-2, with 8 nucleotides matching TRBD1. The CDR3 loop spans 19 amino acids. The germline gives CDR1 MRHNA, CDR2 SNTAGT. The trim removed 6 bases at V and 4 bases at J, leaving 19 bases unmatched. As DNA, the CDR3 is TGTGCCAGCAGGCATACGGGACAGGCTGAAACAGTGTTCACCGGGGAGCTGTTTTTT. Translating gives CASRHTGQAETVFTGELFF.

The chain joins TRBV15 to TRBJ2-7; either TRBD1 or TRBD2 may fit D (5 bases each). Trimming removed 3 bases at V and 0 bases at J, with 12 bases between. This CDR3 region has 15 residues. CDR1 is LNHNV and CDR2 is YYDKDF in the germline V gene (reference sequence). CDR3 coding DNA: TGTGCCACCAGCAGGGCCGGGACCAGCTCCTACGAGCAGTACTTC. Translation: CATSRAGTSSYEQYF.

The rearrangement uses TRBV6-4 and TRBJ2-2; D gene unclear. CDR3 length: 14 residues. Trimming took off 2 bases at V and 2 bases at J, with 6 bases between the two ends. From germline, CDR1 is MRHNA and CDR2 SNTAGT. CDR3 sequence (DNA): TGTGCCAGCAGTGACGGCGCCAACACCGGGGAGCTGTTTTTT. Translated, it gives CASSDGANTGELFF.